This passage covers 20 T cell receptor beta chains from one sample sequenced in a study of blood T cell repertoires in COVID-19. TCRdb's table, derived via immunoSEQ multiplex PCR, lists solely in-frame clones and lacks some. In the table there are around 130,000 clones, 75% to 90% of which are singletons. Sequenced material: peripheral blood. The receptors stem from a man aged 70-80 years with active or convalescent COVID-19.

The rearrangement uses TRBV7-2 and TRBJ1-6, with D perhaps TRBD1 (6 bases). CDR3 size: 13 residues. V lost 5 bases, J lost 5 bases, and 7 bases lay in between. Germline-derived CDR1 and CDR2 are SGHTA and FQGNSA. CDR3 region: CASSGQNNSPLHF. CDR3 bases: TGTGCCAGCAGCGGACAGAATAATTCACCCCTCCACTTT.

The chain employs TRBV7-3 and TRBJ2-1, with D perhaps matching TRBD2 (5 bases). Trimming cost V 7 bases and J 5 bases, with 18 bases left between them. Germline-derived CDR1 and CDR2 are SGHTA and FQGTGA. The CDR3 sequence is 15 residues long. The CDR3 region is CASIPGFAGHNEQFF. CDR3 in DNA: TGTGCCAGCATCCCCGGTTTCGCGGGCCACAATGAGCAGTTCTTC.

The genes are TRBV2 and TRBJ2-1; D is possibly TRBD2 (6 bases). Trimming stripped 7 bases from V and 2 bases from J, with 15 bases between. From germline, CDR1 is SNHLY and CDR2 FYNNEI. This CDR3 has 15 residues. In DNA form, the CDR3 reads TGTGCCAGCATTGGGGTTAGCGGTACCTACAATGAGCAGTTCTTC. It specifies CASIGVSGTYNEQFF.

The chain combines TRBV18 with TRBJ1-1, with 9 bases that match TRBD1. This CDR3 has 15 residues. The germline gives CDR1 KGHSH, CDR2 LQKENI. Unmatched junction bases numbered 3, after V lost 3 bases and J lost 1 base. The CDR3 DNA reads as TGTGCCAGCTCACCCGGGACAGGGCGGAACACTGAAGCTTTCTTT. It specifies CASSPGTGRNTEAFF.

The gene calls are TRBV15 and TRBJ1-2, with TRBD1 matching over 8 bases. The germline V gene has CDR1 LNHNV and CDR2 YYDKDF (reference sequence). The CDR3 consists of 13 residues. Unmatched junction bases numbered 9, after V lost 7 bases and J lost 8 bases. The CDR3 region has the DNA TGTGCCACCACCCAACAGGGGGTAGAGGGCTACACCTTC. This codes for CATTQQGVEGYTF.

V and J are TRBV3-1 (or the pseudogene TRBV3-2) and TRBJ1-1; D gene unclear. CDR3 length: 15 residues. The V end lost 4 bases, the J end lost 1 base, and 13 bases lay between the germline ends. From germline, CDR1 is LGHDT and CDR2 YNNKEL (reference sequence). CDR3 coding DNA: TGTGCCAGCAGCCGAGGGCTGGAGGCGAACACTGAAGCTTTCTTT. Protein sequence: CASSRGLEANTEAFF.

This chain joins TRBV3-1 (or the pseudogene TRBV3-2) and TRBJ1-4; D unclear. CDR1 and CDR2 (germline): LGHDT, YNNKEL (reference sequence). V was cut by 3 bases and J by 5 bases, with 10 bases left in between. The CDR3 loop spans 14 amino acids. This CDR3 reads CASSQSGPNEKLFF. The CDR3, as DNA: TGTGCCAGCAGCCAGTCTGGGCCGAATGAAAAACTGTTTTTT.

On this clone: This specimen includes other DNA sequences encoding the same CDR3. The chain combines TRBV6-5 with TRBJ1-5; D is unresolved. Germline V gives CDR1 MNHEY, CDR2 SVGAGI. V gave up 2 bases and J gave up 3 bases, with 5 bases separating them. There are 13 residues in the CDR3. In nucleotides, the CDR3 is TGTGCCAGCAGTTACAGCCTCAATCAGCCCCAGCATTTT. This gives the protein CASSYSLNQPQHF.

This clone has only one observation. This rearrangement joins TRBV27 to TRBJ1-6, with 7 bases aligning to TRBD1. The length of the CDR3 is 18 residues. V lost 8 bases, J lost 0 bases, and 13 bases stayed unmatched. CDR1 MNHEY and CDR2 SMNVEV come from the germline V gene (reference sequence). CDR3 residues: CASSLLGQASSYNSPLHF. The CDR3 bases are TGTGCCAGCTCTCTTCTAGGACAGGCTAGCTCCTATAATTCACCCCTCCACTTT.

CDR3 nucleotide sequence: TGTGCCTGGAGTGGGCGCCCTGGGGCTCGGTTTTTT. It translates to CAWSGRPGARFF. The rearrangement uses TRBV30 and TRBJ1-4, with D possibly being TRBD1 (5 bases). V was shortened by 1 base and J by 16 bases, with 16 bases between the two germline ends. This CDR3 has 12 residues. CDR1 and CDR2 from the germline V gene are GTSNPN and SVGIG (reference sequence).

The chain recombines TRBV19 with TRBJ2-6; D not certain. The CDR3 consists of 14 residues. Germline CDR1 reads LNHDA; CDR2 reads SQIVND (reference sequence). The V and J ends lost 6 bases and 0 bases respectively, with 6 bases between them. As DNA, the CDR3 is TGTGCCAGTAGGGGCTCCTCTGGGGCCAACGTCCTGACTTTC. It codes for CASRGSSGANVLTF.

The chain employs TRBV19 and TRBJ1-3; 7 bases line up with TRBD1. CDR3 length equals 14 residues. The germline CDR1 and CDR2 sequences are LNHDA and SQIVND (reference sequence). The J segment lost 0 bases and the V segment lost 8 bases, leaving 4 bases of the junction unmatched. For the CDR3, the DNA is TGTGCCAGTGGACAGGCGCTCTCTGGAAACACCATATATTTT. This codes for CASGQALSGNTIYF.

The V and J genes are TRBV4-1 and TRBJ1-2; 7 bases are shared with TRBD1. V lost 1 base to trimming and J lost 4 bases; unmatched junction nucleotides: 9. Germline V CDR1 and CDR2: MGHRA, YSYEKL. This CDR3 is built from 16 residues. CDR3: CASSQGQGKGSYGYTF. Here the CDR3 DNA reads TGCGCCAGCAGCCAAGGACAGGGCAAGGGGTCCTATGGCTACACCTTC.

The chain uses TRBV12-3 or TRBV12-4 and TRBJ1-2; 7 bases align to TRBD1. The CDR3 covers 12 residues. V gave up 5 bases and J gave up 4 bases; unmatched junction bases: 1. The CDR3 loop is CASSRQGYGYTF. The CDR3 DNA is TGTGCCAGCAGTCGACAGGGCTATGGCTACACCTTC.

V and J are TRBV5-1 and TRBJ2-1; tentative D call: TRBD2 (6 bases). Trimming took off 4 bases at V and 2 bases at J, with 10 bases between the two ends. CDR1 and CDR2 (germline): SGHRS, YFSETQ. This CDR3 is built from 14 residues. The CDR3 bases are TGCGCCAGCAGCCCTGGACTAACCTACAATGAGCAGTTCTTC. This encodes CASSPGLTYNEQFF.

The chain combines TRBV30 with TRBJ1-2; tentative D call: TRBD1 (6 bases). V lost 2 bases and J 8 bases, leaving 12 bases between the germline ends. CDR1 and CDR2 (germline): GTSNPN, SVGIG (reference sequence). The CDR3 extends over 12 amino acids. CDR3 DNA sequence: TGTGCCTGGAGTACACAGGGATTCGGCTACACCTTC. It codes for CAWSTQGFGYTF.

The CDR3 reads CSARDQNTQYF. CDR3 coding DNA: TGCAGTGCTAGAGATCAAAATACGCAGTATTTT. The chain joins TRBV20-1 to TRBJ2-3; D remains unclear. In germline, CDR1 is DFQATT, CDR2 SNEGSKA (reference sequence). Trimming took 0 bases from V and 7 from J, leaving 5 bases between them. The CDR3 is made up of 11 amino acids.

The chain couples TRBV16 to TRBJ2-1; 11 bases map to TRBD2. Trimming took 4 bases from V and 6 from J; bases not matched to a gene: 11. The germline gives CDR1 KGHSY, CDR2 FQNENV. This CDR3 spans 17 amino acids. The CDR3 region is CASSRWTSGSGTNEQFF. In DNA form, the CDR3 reads TGTGCCAGCAGCCGATGGACTAGCGGGTCCGGTACCAATGAGCAGTTCTTC.

Only one count was recorded for this clone. The chain couples TRBV28 to TRBJ2-3; 8 bases map to TRBD2. Germline-derived CDR1 and CDR2 are MDHEN and SYDVKM. J was trimmed by 1 base and V by 6 bases; bases with no gene match: 6. The CDR3 length is 15 residues. CDR3 in amino acids: CASSAPGLGTDTQYF. The CDR3 region has the DNA TGTGCCAGCAGCGCACCGGGACTAGGCACAGATACGCAGTATTTT.

The chain uses TRBV7-6 and TRBJ2-7; 7 bases agree with TRBD1. Germline CDR1 SGHVS, CDR2 FNYEAQ. The CDR3 length is 14 residues. V lost 5 bases and J lost 2; bases outside the gene matches: 6. CDR3 in DNA: TGTGCCAGCAGCACTGCAGGGGGACCCTACGAGCAGTACTTC. As protein: CASSTAGGPYEQYF.